These 26 T cell receptor beta chains were all obtained from the same sample, sequenced in a study of T cell responses to AZD1222 COVID-19 vaccine. Measured with immunoSEQ multiplex PCR; TCRdb has only the in-frame clones, and not every one. Found here are around 100,000 clones, about 92% of them singletons; the top ten hold 1% to 1.5%. This specimen consisted of peripheral blood, obtained on day 0 of AZD1222 vaccination. The receptors originated from an adult in good health.

The chain uses TRBV11-2 and TRBJ1-2; D remains unclear. V lost 0 bases and J 7 bases, leaving 9 bases between the germline ends. The length of the CDR3 is 13 residues. Germline V gene data show CDR1 as SGHAT and CDR2 as FQNNGV. Here the CDR3 reads CASSLDSFGGYTF. The DNA for the CDR3 is TGTGCCAGCAGCTTAGACAGTTTTGGTGGCTACACCTTC. Supplemented by reference TRBV11-2 and TRBJ1-2, the full variable domain reads EAGVAQSPRYKIIEKRQSVAFWCNPISGHATLYWYQQILGQGPKLLIQFQNNGVVDDSQLPKDRFSAERLKGVDSTLKIQPAKLEDSAVYLCASSLDSFGGYTFGSGTRLTVV.

The genes are TRBV27 and TRBJ2-7, with D unresolved. V shed 5 bases and J shed 4 bases, with 15 bases lying between them. This CDR3 region has 14 residues. Germline V gene sequence: CDR1 MNHEY, CDR2 SMNVEV (reference sequence). The CDR3 region has the DNA TGTGCCAGCAGTAAGACGCAGGTAACTTACGAGCAGTACTTC. It translates to CASSKTQVTYEQYF.

The J gene is TRBJ1-2, the V gene TRBV6-5, with D perhaps TRBD1 (5 bases). V was trimmed by 4 bases and J by 4 bases, leaving 10 bases between them. Germline CDR1 MNHEY, CDR2 SVGAGI. The CDR3 is 13 amino acids. CDR3 coding DNA: TGTGCCAGCAGTTCCCGGGACGGCTATGGCTACACCTTC. This translates into CASSSRDGYGYTF.

The chain combines TRBV21-1 with TRBJ1-4; the table's D gene call, TRBD1, was not cross checked with the DNA. TRBV21-1 is listed as a pseudogene. The CDR3 contains 19 residues. CDR3 region: CASSTRDRAIRYINEKLFF. The CDR3 DNA sequence: TGTGCCAGCAGCACCCGGGACAGGGCTATCCGCTACATTAATGAAAAACTGTTTTTT.

The chain carries TRBV2 and TRBJ2-1; a weak D match, TRBD1 (6 bases). The CDR3 has 14 amino acids. Between the trimmed V and J ends, which lost 10 bases and 1 base, there was a span of 14 bases. The V gene's germline CDR1 is SNHLY and CDR2 FYNNEI. CDR3 sequence: CATNRVLSYNEQFF. CDR3 DNA: TGTGCCACCAACAGGGTATTATCCTACAATGAGCAGTTCTTC.

The CDR3 reads CASSPSRDQPQHF. CDR3 bases: TGTGCCAGTAGTCCTTCTAGGGACCAGCCCCAGCATTTT. The chain carries TRBV19 and TRBJ1-5; D possibly corresponds to TRBD1 (5 bases). The CDR3 totals 13 residues. The germline gives CDR1 LNHDA, CDR2 SQIVND (reference sequence). Trimming left V 5 bases short and J 7 bases short, with 12 bases between.

J is TRBJ1-2 and V is TRBV3-1 (or the pseudogene TRBV3-2); perhaps TRBD1 as D (5 bases). Germline V lookup: CDR1 LGHDT, CDR2 YNNKEL (reference sequence). Between the trimmed V and J ends, which lost 2 bases and 7 bases, there was a span of 14 bases. The CDR3 spans 14 residues. The CDR3 nucleotides read TGTGCCAGCAGCCAATGGTCAGGGAATAGTGGCTACACCTTC. It yields the protein CASSQWSGNSGYTF.

The chain joins TRBV6-6 to TRBJ2-3; 9 bases agree with TRBD1. The trim removed 2 bases at V and 5 bases at J, leaving 5 bases unmatched. The germline V gene has CDR1 MNHNY and CDR2 SVGAGI (reference sequence). The CDR3 extends over 15 amino acids. CDR3 sequence: CASSYSGQGRDTQYF. CDR3 DNA sequence: TGTGCCAGCAGTTACAGCGGACAGGGGCGAGATACGCAGTATTTT.

In DNA, the CDR3 is TGTGCCAGCGGCAGATTGATGGGGCACAATGAGCAGTTCTTC. Protein product: CASGRLMGHNEQFF. The V and J genes are TRBV7-6 and TRBJ2-1; D may be TRBD1 (5 bases). Germline V lookup: CDR1 SGHVS, CDR2 FNYEAQ. The CDR3 spans 14 residues. Trimming left V 8 bases short and J 5 bases short, with 16 bases between.

J is TRBJ2-3 and V is TRBV19, with D possibly matching TRBD2 (6 bases). The germline CDR1 and CDR2 sequences are LNHDA and SQIVND (reference sequence). V lost 5 bases, J lost 4 bases, and 16 bases lay in between. This CDR3 region has 15 residues. This CDR3 is CASSLTRTGADTQYF. The CDR3, as DNA: TGTGCCAGTAGTTTGACTAGGACGGGGGCAGATACGCAGTATTTT.

The rearrangement uses TRBV5-8 and TRBJ1-5; D possibly corresponds to TRBD1 (5 bases). This CDR3 region has 14 residues. The V end was cut by 4 bases, the J end by 2 bases, with 10 bases between. Germline loops: CDR1 SGHTS, CDR2 YDEGEE. CDR3 region: CASSTPGGNQPQHF. In DNA, the CDR3 is TGTGCCAGCAGCACTCCGGGGGGCAATCAGCCCCAGCATTTT.

This clone was picked up one time. In the same sample, other DNA sequences code for this CDR3. The V call is TRBV7-3, the J call TRBJ1-1; D is unresolved. The ends were cut back, 0 bases at V and 3 bases at J, with 8 bases in the middle. Germline CDR1 and CDR2: SGHTA and FQGTGA. The CDR3 has 14 residues. The CDR3 DNA follows: TGTGCCAGCAGCTTAACGGTGTCGGACACTGAAGCTTTCTTT. Its translation: CASSLTVSDTEAFF.

This chain uses TRBV28 with TRBJ1-4; D is ambiguous. With 6 bases removed from V and 0 bases from J, the gap between germline ends came to 8 bases. CDR1 MDHEN and CDR2 SYDVKM come from the germline V gene. This CDR3 comprises 14 residues. Here the CDR3 DNA reads TGTGCCAGCAGGTGGACGGCAACTAATGAAAAACTGTTTTTT. Translation: CASRWTATNEKLFF. The whole variable domain, filled in from reference TRBV28 and TRBJ1-4, reads DVKVTQSSRYLVKRTGEKVFLECVQDMDHENMFWYRQDPGLGLRLIYFSYDVKMKEKGDIPEGYSVSREKKERFSLILESASTNQTSMYLCASRWTATNEKLFFGSGTQLSVL.

This clone has only a few counts. V gene TRBV7-2 combines with J gene TRBJ2-7; 8 bases map to TRBD2. Germline assignment: CDR1 SGHTA and CDR2 FQGNSA. The CDR3 has 14 amino acids. The ends lost 5 bases at V and 6 bases at J; junction bases unmatched: 9. DNA for the CDR3: TGTGCCAGCAGCAACCGAGCGGGGGTCCGCGAGCAGTACTTC. It specifies CASSNRAGVREQYF.

This chain uses TRBV7-3 with TRBJ1-1; D remains ambiguous. In germline, CDR1 is SGHTA, CDR2 FQGTGA. Trimming left V 4 bases short and J 4 bases short, with 16 bases between. The CDR3 has 15 amino acids. CDR3 sequence reads: CASSSTMGGSTEAFF. The CDR3 DNA follows: TGTGCCAGCAGCTCTACCATGGGTGGCAGCACTGAAGCTTTCTTT.

This chain connects TRBV27 to TRBJ2-7, with 10 bases fitting TRBD2. The V gene's germline CDR1 is MNHEY and CDR2 SMNVEV (reference sequence). This CDR3 is 15 amino acids long. Losses at the gene ends were 5 bases for V and 2 bases for J; bases not matched to a gene: 6. The CDR3 loop reads CASSLGTSVTYEQYF. CDR3 DNA: TGTGCCAGCAGTCTAGGGACTAGCGTTACCTACGAGCAGTACTTC.

CDR3 residues: CASSSLTSEQYF. The CDR3 nucleotides read TGTGCCAGCAGCTCACTTACTAGCGAGCAGTACTTC. The V gene is TRBV7-9, the J gene TRBJ2-7; perhaps TRBD2 as D (5 bases). Germline V lookup: CDR1 SEHNR, CDR2 FQNEAQ (reference sequence). CDR3 length: 12 amino acids. V gave up 4 bases and J gave up 6 bases, with 10 bases separating them.

This chain connects TRBV3-1 (or the pseudogene TRBV3-2) to TRBJ1-1, with D perhaps TRBD1 (5 bases). Germline V CDR1 and CDR2: LGHDT, YNNKEL (reference sequence). The CDR3 length is 15 residues. V lost 2 bases to trimming and J lost 1 base, with 11 bases between them. In nucleotides, the CDR3 is TGTGCCAGCAGCCAAACCACTACAGGGAACACTGAAGCTTTCTTT. It codes for CASSQTTTGNTEAFF.

This chain uses TRBV9 with TRBJ2-1; tentative D call: TRBD1 (6 bases). The CDR3 spans 16 residues. Germline V lookup: CDR1 SGDLS, CDR2 YYNGEE. V lost 4 bases, J lost 5 bases, and 19 bases lay in between. The CDR3 is CASSLSGGQPDNEQFF. The CDR3 DNA follows: TGTGCCAGCAGCCTGAGTGGGGGCCAACCGGACAATGAGCAGTTCTTC.

The chain has TRBV7-3 and TRBJ2-1, with TRBD1 identical over 8 bases. The CDR3 has 16 residues. The trim removed 1 base at V and 5 bases at J, leaving 7 bases unmatched. From germline, CDR1 is SGHTA and CDR2 FQGTGA. The CDR3 loop reads CASSLRQGAGNNEQFF. Written as DNA, the CDR3 is TGTGCCAGCAGCTTAAGGCAGGGGGCTGGGAACAATGAGCAGTTCTTC.

This sequence joins TRBV19 and TRBJ1-2, with D uncertain. Germline V lookup: CDR1 LNHDA, CDR2 SQIVND (reference sequence). V was pared by 7 bases and J by 5 bases, with 17 bases between. The CDR3 spans 14 residues. The CDR3 bases are TGTGCCAGTACCATCAGGTCAGAGATATATGGCTACACCTTC. This codes for CASTIRSEIYGYTF. Drawing the rest from reference TRBV19 and TRBJ1-2, the complete variable domain is DGGITQSPKYLFRKEGQNVTLSCEQNLNHDAMYWYRQDPGQGLRLIYYSQIVNDFQKGDIAEGYSVSREKKESFPLTVTSAQKNPTAFYLCASTIRSEIYGYTFGSGTRLTVV.

The gene calls are TRBV10-3 and TRBJ1-3; D unresolved. Germline CDR1 reads ENHRY; CDR2 reads SYGVKD. Trimming took 3 bases from V and 2 from J, leaving 8 bases between them. The CDR3 length is 14 residues. CDR3 sequence reads: CAISEGGTGNTIYF. The CDR3, as DNA: TGTGCCATCAGTGAAGGTGGAACTGGAAACACCATATATTTT.

This clone was counted a single time. The genes are TRBV2 and TRBJ1-5, with D unresolved. The V and J ends lost 2 bases and 3 bases respectively, with 11 bases between them. Germline loops: CDR1 SNHLY, CDR2 FYNNEI. This CDR3 contains 15 residues. The CDR3 spells CASSELGNYNQPQHF. DNA of the CDR3: TGTGCCAGCAGTGAATTGGGGAATTACAATCAGCCCCAGCATTTT.

The chain carries TRBV9 and TRBJ2-1, with D perhaps being TRBD1 or TRBD2 (6 bases each). CDR1 is SGDLS, CDR2 YYNGEE, per germline. V was trimmed by 0 bases and J by 4 bases, leaving 11 bases between them. CDR3 size: 15 residues. In DNA form, the CDR3 reads TGTGCCAGCAGCGTAGGGGGGGCCTCATACAATGAGCAGTTCTTC. This codes for CASSVGGASYNEQFF.

This clone has a single count. This chain uses TRBV2 with TRBJ1-2, with D perhaps matching TRBD1 (6 bases). In germline, CDR1 is SNHLY, CDR2 FYNNEI. CDR3 length: 15 residues. Trimming took off 0 bases at V and 5 bases at J, with 13 bases between the two ends. As DNA, the CDR3 is TGTGCCAGCAGTGAAGCGAATCGGGGGCAGTATGGCTACACCTTC. Translating gives CASSEANRGQYGYTF.

The CDR3 spells CASSLGARGTQYF. The CDR3 region has the DNA TGTGCCAGCAGTTTAGGGGCCCGAGGTACGCAGTATTTT. The chain recombines TRBV28 with TRBJ2-3; D perhaps matches TRBD1 (5 bases). The germline V gene has CDR1 MDHEN and CDR2 SYDVKM. With 2 bases removed from V and 8 bases from J, the gap between germline ends came to 11 bases. The CDR3 is made up of 13 amino acids.